This T cell receptor (beta chain) emerged from a study of early T cells in non-severe SARS-CoV-2 infection. On the study more broadly: Sequencing of unsorted whole blood was done on bulk RNA, leaving chains unpaired.

This clonotype was counted between two and nine times. Its antigen is as yet unknown. General study points: Clonotype matching in VDJdb favored anti-spike CD8 responses and did not capture private and CD4 specificities.

V lost 0 bases and J lost 0, with 9 bases in between. The germline V gene has CDR1 MNHEY and CDR2 SVGEGT. The CDR3 is 16 residues long. TCRdb itself ran the 5' RACE reads through MiXCR, one entry per CDR3 protein. Of approximately 99,000 distinct CDR3 sequences listed, around an eighth are singletons. The chain joins TRBV6-2 or TRBV6-3 to TRBJ1-5, with unresolved D. The sequenced sample consisted of whole blood. The TCR sequence derives from an adult who was a healthcare worker with PCR-confirmed SARS-CoV-2 infection or an uninfected control (not recorded which). The CDR3 is CASSYSLIFSNQPQHF. The CDR3 nucleotides read TGTGCCAGCAGTTACTCGCTGATTTTTAGCAATCAGCCCCAGCATTTT.